Listed here are 17 T cell receptor beta chains from one sample, sequenced in a study of T cell responses to AZD1222 COVID-19 vaccine. Method: immunoSEQ multiplex PCR; TCRdb's copy keeps in-frame clones and lacks some. The table shows 150,000 to 200,000 clones, with nearly 95% occurring only once. The sequencing here drew on peripheral blood, taken on day 0 of AZD1222 vaccination. The receptors here all came from an adult in good health.

Here the CDR3 reads CASSFNRVGTEAFF. CDR3 nucleotide sequence: TGTGCCAGCAGTTTCAACAGGGTTGGGACTGAAGCTTTCTTT. This sequence joins TRBV6-5 and TRBJ1-1; D may be TRBD1 (6 bases). This CDR3 comprises 14 residues. Germline assignment: CDR1 MNHEY and CDR2 SVGAGI. V was shortened by 4 bases and J by 5 bases, with 14 bases between the two germline ends.

The rearrangement links TRBV4-1 to TRBJ1-1; TRBD1 might be the D (5 bases). Germline V CDR1 and CDR2: MGHRA, YSYEKL. With 2 bases removed from V and 0 bases from J, the gap between germline ends came to 7 bases. This CDR3 comprises 14 residues. CDR3: CASSQMGLNTEAFF. The CDR3 bases are TGCGCCAGCAGCCAAATGGGACTGAACACTGAAGCTTTCTTT.

This clone was counted a few times. V is TRBV5-1 and J is TRBJ2-7; weak D call: TRBD1 (5 bases). Germline loops: CDR1 SGHRS, CDR2 YFSETQ. The CDR3 is 12 residues long. With 3 bases removed from V and 3 bases from J, the gap between germline ends came to 7 bases. CDR3 DNA: TGCGCCAGCAGCTCCGACAGCTACGAGCAGTACTTC. As protein: CASSSDSYEQYF.

The genes are TRBV6-6 and TRBJ1-5, with D possibly being TRBD1 (5 bases). Deletions cut 6 bases from V and 7 bases from J, with 22 bases between. Germline V gene data show CDR1 as MNHNY and CDR2 as SVGAGI (reference sequence). CDR3 length: 16 amino acids. The CDR3 DNA is TGTGCCAGCAGACCTTATGACAGCCTAGAGGGACAGCCCCAGCATTTT. It yields the protein CASRPYDSLEGQPQHF.

The chain joins TRBV5-4 to TRBJ1-2; 9 bases line up with TRBD1. J lost 3 bases, V lost 1 base, and 7 bases had no gene match. Germline assignment: CDR1 SGHNT and CDR2 YYREEE (reference sequence). The CDR3 has 16 amino acids. The CDR3, as DNA: TGTGCCAGCAGCTTGCCCCCCACAGGGGGCGACTATGGCTACACCTTC. Its protein product is CASSLPPTGGDYGYTF.

The chain combines TRBV7-9 with TRBJ2-5; D ambiguous. Trimming removed 2 bases from V and 2 bases from J, with 12 bases in between. In germline, CDR1 is SEHNR, CDR2 FQNEAQ (reference sequence). The CDR3 has 15 amino acids. As DNA, the CDR3 is TGTGCCAGCAGCTTACGGACGGCTGTTCAAGAGACCCAGTACTTC. It translates to CASSLRTAVQETQYF.

This clone was recorded once. The chain links TRBV6-5 to TRBJ1-6; 9 nucleotides match TRBD1. V gave up 6 bases and J gave up 5 bases; unmatched junction bases: 5. Looked up from germline, CDR1 is MNHEY and CDR2 is SVGAGI. The CDR3 length is 15 residues. Here the CDR3 DNA reads TGTGCCAGCAGCCTCGGACAGGGGAATAATTCACCCCTCCACTTT. Protein product: CASSLGQGNNSPLHF.

This clone was observed a single time. The V gene is TRBV14, the J gene TRBJ2-1; no reliable D call. The germline V gene has CDR1 SGHDN and CDR2 FVKESK. This CDR3 contains 12 residues. The germline V and J ends were trimmed by 0 bases and 9 bases, with 6 bases remaining between them. CDR3 bases: TGTGCCAGCAGCCAAGACTGGACTGAGCAGTTCTTC. This gives the protein CASSQDWTEQFF.

The table lists this clone with a count of one. The gene calls are TRBV6-5 and TRBJ2-2; D is perhaps TRBD1 or TRBD2 (5 bases each). The CDR3 loop spans 14 amino acids. With 6 bases removed from V and 2 bases from J, the gap between germline ends came to 10 bases. CDR1 is MNHEY, CDR2 SVGAGI, per germline. This CDR3 reads CASSLGPNTGELFF. The CDR3, as DNA: TGTGCCAGCAGCCTGGGACCAAACACCGGGGAGCTGTTTTTT.

The rearrangement joins TRBV4-3 to TRBJ1-1; D is uncertain. CDR1 and CDR2 (germline): LGHNA, YSLEER. This CDR3 has 13 residues. Between the trimmed V and J ends, which lost 0 bases and 6 bases, there was a span of 8 bases. The CDR3 reads CASSQDSVAEAFF. CDR3 DNA sequence: TGCGCCAGCAGCCAAGACTCGGTCGCTGAAGCTTTCTTT.

The gene calls are TRBV6-5 and TRBJ1-1; no clear D. Germline V lookup: CDR1 MNHEY, CDR2 SVGAGI. V dropped 4 bases and J dropped 0 bases, with 6 bases sitting between them. The CDR3 is made up of 13 amino acids. This CDR3 is CASSSRLNTEAFF. For the CDR3, the DNA is TGTGCCAGCAGTTCGCGCTTGAACACTGAAGCTTTCTTT.

CDR3 amino acids: CAWSTAQGTPLHF. DNA of the CDR3: TGTGCCTGGAGTACCGCACAGGGAACACCCCTCCACTTT. The chain links TRBV30 to TRBJ1-6; maybe TRBD1 (6 bases). Germline loops: CDR1 GTSNPN, CDR2 SVGIG (reference sequence). The V gene lost 2 bases and the J gene lost 11 bases, with 13 bases spanning the gap. This CDR3 has 13 residues.

The rearrangement joins TRBV2 to TRBJ2-3; no reliable D call. CDR3 length: 13 residues. V lost 3 bases, J lost 5 bases, and 9 bases lay in between. Germline CDR1 SNHLY, CDR2 FYNNEI. The chain's CDR3 is CASSEGIGDTQYF. Written as DNA, the CDR3 is TGTGCCAGCAGTGAGGGTATTGGAGATACGCAGTATTTT. Looking up the rest from reference TRBV2 and TRBJ2-3 gives the full variable domain: EPEVTQTPSHQVTQMGQEVILRCVPISNHLYFYWYRQILGQKVEFLVSFYNNEISEKSEIFDDQFSVERPDGSNFTLKIRSTKLEDSAMYFCASSEGIGDTQYFGPGTRLTVL.

V gene TRBV5-1 combines with J gene TRBJ1-3; 7 nucleotides align to TRBD1. Germline V gene sequence: CDR1 SGHRS, CDR2 YFSETQ. V was clipped by 1 base and J by 2 bases; unmatched bases: 3. This CDR3 has 15 amino acids. The CDR3 here is CASSLPTGTGNTIYF. CDR3 DNA sequence: TGCGCCAGCAGCTTGCCGACAGGGACTGGAAACACCATATATTTT. The whole variable domain, filled in from reference TRBV5-1 and TRBJ1-3, reads KAGVTQTPRYLIKTRGQQVTLSCSPISGHRSVSWYQQTPGQGLQFLFEYFSETQRNKGNFPGRFSGRQFSNSRSEMNVSTLELGDSALYLCASSLPTGTGNTIYFGEGSWLTVV.

The chain couples TRBV10-2 to TRBJ1-4, with D hard to call. The ends were cut back, 3 bases at V and 11 bases at J, with 19 bases in the middle. The CDR3 covers 15 residues. Per the germline V gene, CDR1 is WSHSY and CDR2 is SAAADI. The CDR3 here is CASSDTGSVGDKLFF. The CDR3 DNA follows: TGCGCCAGCAGTGACACGGGGTCCGTTGGGGATAAACTGTTTTTT.

Here the CDR3 reads CASSSGGYQETQYF. The CDR3 coding sequence is TGTGCCAGCAGTTCGGGGGGCTATCAAGAGACCCAGTACTTC. The chain combines TRBV6-5 with TRBJ2-5; D possibly corresponds to TRBD2 (7 bases). The germline V gene encodes CDR1 MNHEY and CDR2 SVGAGI. V dropped 4 bases and J dropped 2 bases, with 11 bases sitting between them. The CDR3 has 14 residues.

The V gene is TRBV28, the J gene TRBJ2-7; 11 bases are a match to TRBD1. The germline CDR1 and CDR2 sequences are MDHEN and SYDVKM. Losses at the gene ends were 3 bases for V and 3 bases for J; bases not matched to a gene: 16. The CDR3 runs 19 residues. CDR3: CASSFHPPAGQGAYYEQYF. The CDR3 nucleotides read TGTGCCAGCAGTTTCCATCCGCCGGCAGGACAGGGGGCTTACTACGAGCAGTACTTC.